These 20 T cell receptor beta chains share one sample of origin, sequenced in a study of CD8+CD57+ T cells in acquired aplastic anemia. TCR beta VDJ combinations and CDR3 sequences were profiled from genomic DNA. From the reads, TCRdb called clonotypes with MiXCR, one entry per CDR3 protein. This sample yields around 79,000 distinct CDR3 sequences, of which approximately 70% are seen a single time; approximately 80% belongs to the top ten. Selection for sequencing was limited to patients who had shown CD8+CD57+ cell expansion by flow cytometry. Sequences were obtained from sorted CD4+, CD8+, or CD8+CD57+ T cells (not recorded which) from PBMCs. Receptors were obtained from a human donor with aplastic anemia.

CDR3 sequence reads: CAIGGGSSTEAFF. The CDR3 DNA is TGTGCCATTGGAGGGGGGTCGAGTACTGAAGCTTTCTTT. The rearrangement uses TRBV10-3 and TRBJ1-1; tentatively, D is TRBD1 (6 bases). CDR1 is ENHRY, CDR2 SYGVKD, per germline. The V end lost 9 bases, the J end lost 5 bases, and 16 bases lay between the germline ends. CDR3 size: 13 residues.

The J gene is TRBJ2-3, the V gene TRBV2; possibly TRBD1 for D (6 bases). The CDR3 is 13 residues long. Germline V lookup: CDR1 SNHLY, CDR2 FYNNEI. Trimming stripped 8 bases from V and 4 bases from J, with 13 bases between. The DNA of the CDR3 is TGTGCCAGCCGAGGGCAGGGGCCAGATACGCAGTATTTT. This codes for CASRGQGPDTQYF.

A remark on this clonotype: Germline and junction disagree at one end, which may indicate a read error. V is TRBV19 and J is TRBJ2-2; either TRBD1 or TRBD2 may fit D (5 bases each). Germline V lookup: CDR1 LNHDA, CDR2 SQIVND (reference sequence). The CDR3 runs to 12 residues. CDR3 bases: TGTGCCAGTAGTATGACAGTCGGGGAGCTGGTTTTT. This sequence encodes CASSMTVGELVF.

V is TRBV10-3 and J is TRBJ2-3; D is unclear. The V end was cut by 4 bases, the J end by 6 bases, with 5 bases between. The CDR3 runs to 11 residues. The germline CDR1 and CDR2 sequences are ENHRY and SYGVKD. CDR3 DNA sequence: TGTGCCATCAGTGGGGATGATACGCAGTATTTT. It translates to CAISGDDTQYF.

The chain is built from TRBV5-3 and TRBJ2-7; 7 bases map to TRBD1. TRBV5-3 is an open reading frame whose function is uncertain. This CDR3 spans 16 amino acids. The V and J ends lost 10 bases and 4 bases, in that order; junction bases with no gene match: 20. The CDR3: CAVPLLVGGIRYEQYF. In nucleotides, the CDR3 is TGTGCCGTCCCGCTGTTGGTAGGGGGCATTAGGTACGAGCAGTACTTC.

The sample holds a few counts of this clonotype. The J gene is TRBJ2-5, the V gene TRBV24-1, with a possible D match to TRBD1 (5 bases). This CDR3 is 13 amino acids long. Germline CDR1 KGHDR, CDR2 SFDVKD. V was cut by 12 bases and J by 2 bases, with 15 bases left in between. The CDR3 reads CAASREGQETQYF. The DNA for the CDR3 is TGTGCCGCCTCCAGGGAAGGGCAAGAGACCCAGTACTTC.

The CDR3 sequence: CASSQGRTSGSSSDTQYF. The DNA for the CDR3 is TGTGCCAGCAGCCAGGGACGGACTAGCGGGAGTTCCTCAGATACGCAGTATTTT. V usage is TRBV4-2 and J usage is TRBJ2-3, with 13 positions matching TRBD2. Trimming at V came to 3 bases and at J to 4 bases, leaving 10 bases not matched to a gene. Germline assignment: CDR1 LGHNA and CDR2 YNFKEQ. The CDR3 has 18 amino acids.

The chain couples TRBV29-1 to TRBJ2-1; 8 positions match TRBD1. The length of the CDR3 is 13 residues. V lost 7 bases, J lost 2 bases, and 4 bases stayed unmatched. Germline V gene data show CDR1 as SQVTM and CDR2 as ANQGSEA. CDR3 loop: CSAGTGPYNEQFF. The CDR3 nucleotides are TGCAGCGCTGGGACAGGACCCTACAATGAGCAGTTCTTC.

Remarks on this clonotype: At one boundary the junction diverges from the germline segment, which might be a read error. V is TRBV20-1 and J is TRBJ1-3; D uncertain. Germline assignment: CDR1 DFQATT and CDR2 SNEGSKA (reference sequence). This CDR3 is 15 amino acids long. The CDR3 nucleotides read TGCAGTGCCAGTCGGGATCAAGACGCTGGAAACGCCATATATTTT. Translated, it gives CSASRDQDAGNAIYF.

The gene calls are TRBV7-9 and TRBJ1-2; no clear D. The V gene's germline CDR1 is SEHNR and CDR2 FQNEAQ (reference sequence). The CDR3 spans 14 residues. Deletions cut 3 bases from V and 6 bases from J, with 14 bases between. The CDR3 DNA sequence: TGTGCCAGCAGCTTCAACGACCCGACCCATGGCTACACCTTC. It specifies CASSFNDPTHGYTF.

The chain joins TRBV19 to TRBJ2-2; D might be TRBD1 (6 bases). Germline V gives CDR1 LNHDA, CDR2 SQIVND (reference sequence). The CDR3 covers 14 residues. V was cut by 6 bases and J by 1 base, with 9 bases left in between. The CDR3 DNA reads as TGTGCCAGTAGCATGACAGGGAACACCGGGGAGCTGTTTTTT. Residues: CASSMTGNTGELFF.

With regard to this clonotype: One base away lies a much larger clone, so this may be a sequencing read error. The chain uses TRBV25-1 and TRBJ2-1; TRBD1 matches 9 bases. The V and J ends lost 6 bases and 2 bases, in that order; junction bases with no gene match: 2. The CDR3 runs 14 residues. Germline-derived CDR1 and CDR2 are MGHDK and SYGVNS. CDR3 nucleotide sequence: TGTGCCAGCAGGGGGACAGGGACCTACAATGAGCAGTTCTTC. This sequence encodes CASRGTGTYNEQFF.

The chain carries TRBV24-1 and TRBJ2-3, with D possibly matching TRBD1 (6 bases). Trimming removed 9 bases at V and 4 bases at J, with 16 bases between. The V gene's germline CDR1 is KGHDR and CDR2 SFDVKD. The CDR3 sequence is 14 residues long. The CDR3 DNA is TGTGCCACCCCGACAGGCCCTTGCCCAGATACGCAGTATTTT. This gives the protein CATPTGPCPDTQYF.

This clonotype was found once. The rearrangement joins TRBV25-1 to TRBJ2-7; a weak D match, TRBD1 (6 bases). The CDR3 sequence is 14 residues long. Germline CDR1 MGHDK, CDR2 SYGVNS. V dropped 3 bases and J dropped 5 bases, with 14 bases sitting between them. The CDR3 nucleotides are TGTGCCAGCAGTGAGACAGGCGGTAGCAACGAGCAGTACTTC. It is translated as CASSETGGSNEQYF.

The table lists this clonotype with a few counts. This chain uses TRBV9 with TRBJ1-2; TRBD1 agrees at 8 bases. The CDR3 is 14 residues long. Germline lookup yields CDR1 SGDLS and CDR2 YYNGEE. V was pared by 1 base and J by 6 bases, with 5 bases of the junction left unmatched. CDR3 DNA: TGTGCCAGCAGCGTACAGGGGGCGTCCAATGGCTACACCTTC. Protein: CASSVQGASNGYTF.

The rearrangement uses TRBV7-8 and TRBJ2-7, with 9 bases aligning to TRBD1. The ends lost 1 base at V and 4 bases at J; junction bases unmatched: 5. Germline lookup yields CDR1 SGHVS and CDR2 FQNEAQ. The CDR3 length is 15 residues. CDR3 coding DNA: TGTGCCAGCAGCTTAGGCGGGACAGGGTCGTACGAGCAGTACTTC. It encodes CASSLGGTGSYEQYF.

The CDR3 here is CASSPTRPGYEQYF. For the CDR3, the DNA is TGTGCCAGCAGCCCCACTAGGCCGGGCTACGAGCAGTACTTC. This chain links TRBV2 with TRBJ2-7, with a possible D match to TRBD2 (5 bases). Trimming pared 6 bases from V and 3 bases from J, leaving 15 bases between. CDR3 length: 14 amino acids. Germline values: CDR1 SNHLY, CDR2 FYNNEI.

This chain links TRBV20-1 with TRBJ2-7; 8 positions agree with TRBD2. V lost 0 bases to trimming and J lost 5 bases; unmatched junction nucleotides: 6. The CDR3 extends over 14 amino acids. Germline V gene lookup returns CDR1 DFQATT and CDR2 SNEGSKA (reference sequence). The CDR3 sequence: CSAREGSGANEQYF. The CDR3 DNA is TGCAGTGCTAGAGAGGGTAGCGGGGCGAACGAGCAGTACTTC.

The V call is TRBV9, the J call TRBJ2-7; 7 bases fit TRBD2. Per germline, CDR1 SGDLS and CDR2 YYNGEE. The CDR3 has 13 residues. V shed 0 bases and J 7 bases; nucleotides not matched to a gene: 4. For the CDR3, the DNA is TGTGCCAGCAGCGTAGACACGGGAGGAGAGCAGTACTTC. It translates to CASSVDTGGEQYF.

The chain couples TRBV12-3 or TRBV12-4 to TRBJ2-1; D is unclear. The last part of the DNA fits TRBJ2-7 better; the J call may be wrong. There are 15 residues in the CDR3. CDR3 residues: CASSFGQSKGYEQYF. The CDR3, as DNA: TGTGCCAGCAGTTTTGGTCAGTCGAAAGGCTACGAGCAGTACTTC.